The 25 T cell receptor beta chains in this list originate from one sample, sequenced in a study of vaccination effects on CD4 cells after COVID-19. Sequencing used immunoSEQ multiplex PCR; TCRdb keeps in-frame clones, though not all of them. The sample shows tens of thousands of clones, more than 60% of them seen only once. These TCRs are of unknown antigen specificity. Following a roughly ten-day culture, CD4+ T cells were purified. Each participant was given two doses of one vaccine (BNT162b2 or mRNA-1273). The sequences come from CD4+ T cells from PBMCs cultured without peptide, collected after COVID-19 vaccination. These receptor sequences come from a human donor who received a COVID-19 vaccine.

For the CDR3, the DNA is TGCGCCAGCAGCACCCCCCGAGGGACAGGGCCGAGGCCGGGGGACTACGAGCAGTACGTC. The encoded protein is CASSTPRGTGPRPGDYEQYV. The chain couples TRBV5-1 to TRBJ2-7, with 9 positions matching TRBD1. Germline V lookup: CDR1 SGHRS, CDR2 YFSETQ. The CDR3 contains 20 residues. J was trimmed by 3 bases and V by 4 bases; bases with no gene match: 23.

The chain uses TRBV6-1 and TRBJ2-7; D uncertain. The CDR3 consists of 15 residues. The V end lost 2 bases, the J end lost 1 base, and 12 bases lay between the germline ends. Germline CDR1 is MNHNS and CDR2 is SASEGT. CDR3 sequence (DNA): TGTGCCAGCAGTGAATCCCCTATGGGTTCCTACGAGCAGTACGTC. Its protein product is CASSESPMGSYEQYV.

CDR3 nucleotide sequence: TGTGCCAGCAGTTTAAACTCCTACGAGCAGTACGTC. This sequence encodes CASSLNSYEQYV. The chain couples TRBV6-6 to TRBJ2-7; D unresolved. This CDR3 is 12 amino acids long. Trimming pared 4 bases from V and 0 bases from J, leaving 4 bases between. Germline V CDR1 and CDR2: MNHNY, SVGAGI (reference sequence).

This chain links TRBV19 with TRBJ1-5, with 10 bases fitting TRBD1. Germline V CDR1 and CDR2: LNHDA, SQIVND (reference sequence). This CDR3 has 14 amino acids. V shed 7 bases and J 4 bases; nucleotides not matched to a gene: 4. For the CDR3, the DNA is TGTGCCAGTACCGGACAGGGGGAAAATCAGCCCCAGCATTTT. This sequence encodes CASTGQGENQPQHF.

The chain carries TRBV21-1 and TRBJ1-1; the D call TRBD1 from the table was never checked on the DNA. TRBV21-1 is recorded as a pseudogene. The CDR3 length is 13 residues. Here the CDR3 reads CASSRLADTEAFF. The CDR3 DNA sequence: TGTGCCAGCAGCAGGCTGGCCGACACTGAAGCTTTCTTT.

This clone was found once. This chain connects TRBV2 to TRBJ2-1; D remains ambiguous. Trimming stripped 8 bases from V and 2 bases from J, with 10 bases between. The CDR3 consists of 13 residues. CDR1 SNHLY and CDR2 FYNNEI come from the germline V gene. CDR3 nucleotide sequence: TGTGCCAGCTGGAAGAGTGCCTACAATGAGCAGTTCTTC. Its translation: CASWKSAYNEQFF.

CDR3 amino acids: CASTPDGGARGYTF. CDR3 nucleotide sequence: TGTGCCAGCACCCCCGACGGAGGGGCGCGGGGCTACACCTTC. The rearrangement uses TRBV6-5 and TRBJ1-2, with TRBD1 as a possible D gene (5 bases). The CDR3 has 14 amino acids. Germline V CDR1 and CDR2: MNHEY, SVGAGI. The V end was cut by 7 bases, the J end by 8 bases, with 20 bases between.

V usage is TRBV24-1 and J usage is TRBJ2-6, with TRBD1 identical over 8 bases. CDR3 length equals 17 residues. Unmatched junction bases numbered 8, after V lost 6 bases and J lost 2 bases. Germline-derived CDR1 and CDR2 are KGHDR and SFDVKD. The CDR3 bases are TGTGCCACCAGTCCGGGGACAGGAAAACCTGGGGCCAACGTCCTGACTTTC. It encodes CATSPGTGKPGANVLTF.

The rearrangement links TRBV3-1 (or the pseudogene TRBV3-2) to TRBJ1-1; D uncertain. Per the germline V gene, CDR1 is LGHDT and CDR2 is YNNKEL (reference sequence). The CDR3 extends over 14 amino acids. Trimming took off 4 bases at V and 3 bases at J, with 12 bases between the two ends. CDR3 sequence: CASSPFLEDTEAFF. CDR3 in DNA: TGTGCCAGCAGCCCCTTTTTGGAAGACACTGAAGCTTTCTTT.

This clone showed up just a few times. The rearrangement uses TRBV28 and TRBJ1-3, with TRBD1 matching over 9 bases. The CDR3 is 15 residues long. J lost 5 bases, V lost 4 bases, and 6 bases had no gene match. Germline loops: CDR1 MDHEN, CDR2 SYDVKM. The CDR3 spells CASSSPTGGRNTIYF. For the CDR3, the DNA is TGTGCCAGCAGTTCCCCGACAGGGGGACGAAACACCATATATTTT.

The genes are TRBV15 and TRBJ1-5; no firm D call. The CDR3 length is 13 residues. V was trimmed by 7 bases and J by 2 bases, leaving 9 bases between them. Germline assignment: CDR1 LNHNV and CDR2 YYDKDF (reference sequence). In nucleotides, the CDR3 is TGTGCCACCACCGCGGGCGGCAATCAGCCCCAGCATTTT. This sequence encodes CATTAGGNQPQHF.

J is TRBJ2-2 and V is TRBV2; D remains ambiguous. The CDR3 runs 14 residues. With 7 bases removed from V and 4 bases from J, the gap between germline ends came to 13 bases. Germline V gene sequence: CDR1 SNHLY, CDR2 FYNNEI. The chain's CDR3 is CASTGGLSTGELFF. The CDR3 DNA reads TGTGCCAGCACTGGTGGGTTGTCCACCGGGGAGCTGTTTTTT.

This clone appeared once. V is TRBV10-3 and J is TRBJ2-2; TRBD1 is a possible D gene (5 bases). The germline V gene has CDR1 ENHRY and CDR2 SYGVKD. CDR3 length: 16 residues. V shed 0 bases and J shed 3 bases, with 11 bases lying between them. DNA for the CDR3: TGTGCCATCAGTGAGTCCCAGGACACGTACACCGGGGAGCTGTTTTTT. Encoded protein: CAISESQDTYTGELFF.

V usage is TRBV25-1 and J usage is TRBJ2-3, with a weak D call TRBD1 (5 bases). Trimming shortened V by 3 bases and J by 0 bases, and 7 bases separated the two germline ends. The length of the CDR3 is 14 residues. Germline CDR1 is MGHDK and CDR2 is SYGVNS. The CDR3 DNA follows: TGTGCCAGCAGTGAGGGGCCGAGCACAGATACGCAGTATTTT. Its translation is CASSEGPSTDTQYF.

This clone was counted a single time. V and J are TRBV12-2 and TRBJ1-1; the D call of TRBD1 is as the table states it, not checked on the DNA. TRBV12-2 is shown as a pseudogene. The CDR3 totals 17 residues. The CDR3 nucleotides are TGTGCAAGTCGCTTCCTGGCAACACAACCCCTGGACACTGAAGCTTTCTTT. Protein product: CASRFLATQPLDTEAFF.

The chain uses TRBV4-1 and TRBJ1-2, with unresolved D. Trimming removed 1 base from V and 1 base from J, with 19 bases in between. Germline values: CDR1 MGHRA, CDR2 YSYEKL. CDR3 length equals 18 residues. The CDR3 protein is CASSQVHPGGGSNYGYTF. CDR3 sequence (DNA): TGCGCCAGCAGCCAAGTACATCCAGGTGGAGGGAGTAACTATGGCTACACCTTC.

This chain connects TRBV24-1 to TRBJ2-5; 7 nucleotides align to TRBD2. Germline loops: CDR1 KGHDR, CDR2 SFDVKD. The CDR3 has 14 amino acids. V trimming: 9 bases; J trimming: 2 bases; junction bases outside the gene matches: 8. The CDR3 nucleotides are TGTGCCACCCGGGGGGAGGGTGGTCAAGAGACCCAGTACTTC. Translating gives CATRGEGGQETQYF.

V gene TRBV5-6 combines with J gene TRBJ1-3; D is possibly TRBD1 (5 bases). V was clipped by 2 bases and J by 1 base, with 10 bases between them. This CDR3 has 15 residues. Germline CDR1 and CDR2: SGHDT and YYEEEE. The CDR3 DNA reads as TGTGCCAGCAGCTTCTATTCAGGGTCTGGAAACACCATATATTTT. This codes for CASSFYSGSGNTIYF.

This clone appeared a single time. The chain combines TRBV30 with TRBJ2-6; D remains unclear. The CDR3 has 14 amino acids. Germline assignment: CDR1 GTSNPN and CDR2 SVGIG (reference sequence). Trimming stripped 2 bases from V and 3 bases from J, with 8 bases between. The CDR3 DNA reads TGTGCCTGGAGTTTTTCAGGTGGGGCCAACGTCCTGACTTTC. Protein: CAWSFSGGANVLTF.

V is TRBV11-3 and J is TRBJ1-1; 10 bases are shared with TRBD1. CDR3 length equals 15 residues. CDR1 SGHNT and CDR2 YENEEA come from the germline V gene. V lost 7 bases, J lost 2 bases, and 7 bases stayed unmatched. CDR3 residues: CASTTGGQGNTEAFF. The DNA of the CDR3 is TGTGCCAGCACGACAGGGGGCCAGGGAAACACTGAAGCTTTCTTT.

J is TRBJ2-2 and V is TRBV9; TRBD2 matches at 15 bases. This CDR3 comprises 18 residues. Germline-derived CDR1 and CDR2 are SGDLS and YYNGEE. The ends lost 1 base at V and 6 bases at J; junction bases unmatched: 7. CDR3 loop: CASSVPNRTSGGAGELFF. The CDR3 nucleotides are TGTGCCAGCAGCGTACCTAACCGGACTAGCGGGGGGGCCGGGGAGCTGTTTTTT.

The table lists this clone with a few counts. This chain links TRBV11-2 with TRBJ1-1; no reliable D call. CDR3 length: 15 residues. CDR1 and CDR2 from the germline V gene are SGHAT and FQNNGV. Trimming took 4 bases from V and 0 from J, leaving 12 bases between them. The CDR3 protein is CASSSSREVNTEAFF. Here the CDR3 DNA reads TGTGCCAGCAGCTCCTCCCGGGAGGTGAACACTGAAGCTTTCTTT.

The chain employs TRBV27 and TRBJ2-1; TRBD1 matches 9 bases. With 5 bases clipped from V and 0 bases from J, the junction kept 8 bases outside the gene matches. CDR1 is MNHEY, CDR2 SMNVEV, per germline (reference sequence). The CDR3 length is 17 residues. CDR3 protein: CASSTRTGVGSYNEQFF. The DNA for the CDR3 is TGTGCCAGCAGTACCCGGACAGGGGTGGGCTCCTACAATGAGCAGTTCTTC.

The CDR3 reads CASSTGQGIKTLHF. DNA of the CDR3: TGTGCCAGCAGTACCGGACAGGGAATTAAGACCCTCCACTTT. The chain employs TRBV6-5 and TRBJ1-6; 8 nucleotides line up with TRBD1. Germline values: CDR1 MNHEY, CDR2 SVGAGI. V lost 5 bases and J lost 14; bases outside the gene matches: 11. CDR3 length: 14 amino acids.

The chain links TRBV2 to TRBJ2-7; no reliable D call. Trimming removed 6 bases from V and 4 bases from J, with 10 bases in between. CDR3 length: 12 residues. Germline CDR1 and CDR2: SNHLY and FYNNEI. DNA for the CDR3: TGTGCCAGCAGCATTATGGGGTACGAGCAGTACGTC. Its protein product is CASSIMGYEQYV.